The 7 T cell receptor beta chains listed next were all sequenced from one sample in a study of cytomegalovirus exposure and HLA in healthy donors. The PCR contained 60 Vbeta and 13 Jbeta primers. The data were produced by immunoSEQ multiplex PCR, yet TCRdb's version contains in-frame clones alone and is incomplete. In the table there are 100,000 to 150,000 clones, roughly 78% of which are singletons. Input material: PBMCs. The receptors were sampled from a man aged 25 to 40 in good health and CMV-seropositive.

V usage is TRBV6-5 and J usage is TRBJ2-3; D possibly corresponds to TRBD2 (6 bases). The V gene's germline CDR1 is MNHEY and CDR2 SVGAGI. The V end was cut by 7 bases, the J end by 4 bases, with 18 bases between. CDR3 size: 15 residues. CDR3 amino acids: CASTSPREASDTQYF. The CDR3 DNA reads TGTGCCAGCACCTCCCCTAGGGAGGCGTCAGATACGCAGTATTTT.

Here the CDR3 reads CASSLVTRQGGSYNEQFF. CDR3 in DNA: TGTGCCAGCAGCTTAGTTACTCGACAAGGAGGCTCCTACAATGAGCAGTTCTTC. The rearrangement uses TRBV13 and TRBJ2-1, with TRBD2 as a possible D gene (5 bases). V was clipped by 1 base and J by 0 bases, with 16 bases between them. The CDR3 covers 18 residues. CDR1 and CDR2 from the germline V gene are PRHDT and FYEKMQ (reference sequence). The complete variable domain, with remaining parts taken from reference TRBV13 and TRBJ2-1, reads AAGVIQSPRHLIKEKRETATLKCYPIPRHDTVYWYQQGPGQDPQFLISFYEKMQSDKGSIPDRFSAQQFSDYHSELNMSSLELGDSALYFCASSLVTRQGGSYNEQFFGPGTRLTVL.

This clone was seen a few times. The CDR3 coding sequence is TGCAGCGTTGGGTCCCCGGCAAGAGGGGGAGAGACCCAGTACTTC. Its protein is CSVGSPARGGETQYF. V usage is TRBV29-1 and J usage is TRBJ2-5; D is perhaps TRBD1 (6 bases). V lost 4 bases to trimming and J lost 4 bases, with 19 bases between them. The CDR3 runs to 15 residues. Germline V gene lookup returns CDR1 SQVTM and CDR2 ANQGSEA.

The chain carries TRBV10-3 and TRBJ1-2, with D tentatively TRBD1 (5 bases). Trimming took 2 bases from V and 5 from J, leaving 12 bases between them. CDR1 ENHRY and CDR2 SYGVKD come from the germline V gene. This CDR3 is built from 14 residues. CDR3: CAISEAGMNYGYTF. CDR3 sequence (DNA): TGTGCCATCAGTGAGGCAGGGATGAATTATGGCTACACCTTC.

The chain couples TRBV21-1 to TRBJ2-7; the table's D call TRBD2 went unverified against the DNA. TRBV21-1 is tagged as a pseudogene. The CDR3 runs to 16 residues. As DNA, the CDR3 is TGTGCCAGCAGCAACCGTCGGGGGGGAACCTCCTACGAGCAGTACTTC. Translating gives CASSNRRGGTSYEQYF.

The chain has TRBV28 and TRBJ1-6, with D perhaps TRBD1 (5 bases). CDR1 MDHEN and CDR2 SYDVKM come from the germline V gene. The CDR3 has 12 residues. The CDR3 is CAGGSYNSPLHF. As DNA, the CDR3 is TGTGCGGGGGGTTCCTATAATTCACCCCTCCACTTT.

The J gene is TRBJ2-1, the V gene TRBV7-9, with 11 nucleotides matching TRBD1. The germline V gene has CDR1 SEHNR and CDR2 FQNEAQ (reference sequence). V trimming: 10 bases; J trimming: 7 bases; junction bases outside the gene matches: 6. This CDR3 comprises 13 residues. CDR3 loop: CATRTGGWNEQFF. For the CDR3, the DNA is TGTGCCACCCGGACAGGGGGCTGGAATGAGCAGTTCTTC.